These T cell receptor beta chains were read from a single sample in a study of blood T cell repertoires in COVID-19. The table came from immunoSEQ multiplex PCR; TCRdb's copy has only in-frame clones and leaves some out. The table records some 96,000 clones, roughly 85% of them present only once. Sequencing input: peripheral blood. These receptors were obtained from a woman aged 65 to 85 with acute or convalescent COVID-19. The CDR3 runs from the conserved cysteine through the conserved F or W. A D gene is named only where the DNA matches it firmly. Rows give clone size only sometimes, using once, few, many, or a class for an expanded clone.

d_call clone_size v_call cdr3_aa
. . TRBV13 CASSSTTDTQYF
. . TRBV2 CASSEFYGYTF
TRBD1 . TRBV27 CASSLMGTGQGGETQYF
TRBD2 . TRBV5-1 CASSLDWSGGAGDTQYF
TRBD1 . TRBV19 CASSIGTGDTGELFF
. few TRBV7-2 CASSPGQFEAFF
TRBD1 once TRBV3-1/TRBV3-2 CASSQGTGLTTNEKLFF
TRBD2 . TRBV19 CASSISRLAGTDTQYF
. . TRBV5-1 CASSLTGDISGANVLTF
. . TRBV30 CAWSPGGSGNTIYF
TRBD1 . TRBV5-1 CASTGTDNEKLFF
TRBD1 . TRBV10-3 CATRSQDRAPQETQYF
. . TRBV5-1 CASSPTTGSETQYF
TRBD1 . TRBV12-3/TRBV12-4 CASSPATGAQHF
TRBD2 . TRBV30 CAWTRTSPFTDTQYF
. . TRBV19 CASASGLRTDTQYF
TRBD2 . TRBV11-2 CASSLWGGGSNEQFF
TRBD2 . TRBV6-5 CASSWEGEETQYF
TRBD1 few TRBV19 CASKGQGAAPNTEAFF
. . TRBV24-1 CATSDLTGKGTEAFF
TRBD1 . TRBV10-1 CASSGDRKETQYF
. . TRBV5-5 CASSLQGPYEQYF
. . TRBV9 CASSVAWQNTEAFF
. few TRBV18 CASSPGLSVSGNTIYF
. . TRBV7-9 CASSPGTPSYGYTF
TRBD1 . TRBV27 CASSLWSGGEKLFF
. . TRBV6-4 CASSEQGPVYEQYF
TRBD1 . TRBV3-1/TRBV3-2 CASSPGSDRVGNTIYF
TRBD2 . TRBV11-2 CASSSLTSGDETQYF
. once TRBV30 CAWSVLGFQETQYF
TRBD1 . TRBV28 CASSIRTGSYGYTF
. . TRBV20-1 CSAMYRDGYTF
. . TRBV28 CASSSYQGNQPQHF
. . TRBV21-1 CASSKHQRDRGRNQPQHF
TRBD1 . TRBV3-1/TRBV3-2 CASGQGNEKLFF
TRBD1 . TRBV7-2 CASSRPPGQGTGELFF
TRBD2 . TRBV7-2 CASSLGLSGLTDTQYF
TRBD2 . TRBV27 CASSLGGGAGGETQYF